The source of this T cell receptor (beta chain) is a study of T cells in Graves' hyperthyroidism and ophthalmopathy. Details on this clonotype: Antigen: not known. Its ends do not fully match the called genes, so a read error is possible.

Researchers took RNA transcripts and amplified the TCR beta CDR3 regions from them. A first-round RT-PCR of the TCR CDR3 used the HTBI primer set. In TCRdb, the multiplex PCR reads were re-called with MiXCR into one record per CDR3 protein. The sample yields a few hundred thousand distinct CDR3 sequences, around 46% seen once. Germline lookup yields CDR1 SNHLY and CDR2 FYNNEI. The CDR3 has 16 residues. Hyperthyroidism, newly diagnosed and lasting under 2 months, affected patients aged 18 to 65. Overall study findings and caveats: The model made its ophthalmopathy prediction, and onset followed a median roughly six months later. In simple terms, a model built on 13 V-J features told ophthalmopathy apart from stable hyperthyroidism.

Sequencing was performed on peripheral blood or thyroid tissue (not recorded which). The rearrangement links TRBV2 to TRBJ1-2, with 8 nucleotides matching TRBD1. This receptor was obtained from a woman younger than 30 with Graves' hyperthyroidism. The CDR3 reads CACSAKDGTGGYGYTF. The CDR3 region has the DNA TGTGCCTGCAGTGCTAAAGATGGCACAGGGGGCTATGGCTACACCTTC.